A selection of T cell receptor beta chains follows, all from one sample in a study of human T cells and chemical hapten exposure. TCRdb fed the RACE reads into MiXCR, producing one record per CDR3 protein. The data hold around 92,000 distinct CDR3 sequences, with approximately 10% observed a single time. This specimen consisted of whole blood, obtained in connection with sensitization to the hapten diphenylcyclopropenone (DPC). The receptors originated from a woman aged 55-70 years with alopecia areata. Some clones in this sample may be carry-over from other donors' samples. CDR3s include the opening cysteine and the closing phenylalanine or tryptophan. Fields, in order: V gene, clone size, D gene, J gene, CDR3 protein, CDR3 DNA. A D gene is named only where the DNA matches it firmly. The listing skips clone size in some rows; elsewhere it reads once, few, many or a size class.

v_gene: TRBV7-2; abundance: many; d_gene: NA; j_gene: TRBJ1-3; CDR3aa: CASSSISPGNTIYF; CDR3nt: TGTGCCAGCAGCTCTATCTCCCCTGGAAACACCATATATTTT
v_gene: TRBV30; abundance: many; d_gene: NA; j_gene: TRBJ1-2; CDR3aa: CAWSVQTYYGYTF; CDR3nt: TGTGCCTGGAGTGTACAGACATACTATGGCTACACCTTC
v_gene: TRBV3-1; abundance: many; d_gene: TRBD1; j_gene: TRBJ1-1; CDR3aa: CASSLQGGRAFF; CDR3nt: TGTGCCAGCAGCCTACAGGGGGGAAGAGCTTTCTTT
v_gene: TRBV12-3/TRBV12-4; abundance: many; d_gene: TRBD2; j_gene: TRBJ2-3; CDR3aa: CASRPSGGIFTDTQYF; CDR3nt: TGTGCCAGCAGGCCAAGCGGGGGAATCTTCACAGATACGCAGTATTTT
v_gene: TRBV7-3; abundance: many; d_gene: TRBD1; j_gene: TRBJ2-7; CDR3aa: CASSSGQGREQYF; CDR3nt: TGTGCCAGCAGCTCGGGACAGGGGCGCGAGCAGTACTTC
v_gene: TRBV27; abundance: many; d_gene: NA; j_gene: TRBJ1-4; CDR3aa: CASSLRQNEKLFF; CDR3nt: TGTGCCAGTTCCCTTCGACAGAATGAAAAACTGTTTTTT
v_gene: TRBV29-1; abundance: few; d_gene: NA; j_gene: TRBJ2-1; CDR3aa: CSVGDFYNEQFF; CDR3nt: TGCAGCGTGGGGGACTTCTACAATGAGCAGTTCTTC
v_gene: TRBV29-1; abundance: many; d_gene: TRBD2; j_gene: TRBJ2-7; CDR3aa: CSVAGLAGGYVQYF; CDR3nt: TGCAGCGTTGCCGGACTAGCGGGGGGGTACGTGCAGTACTTC
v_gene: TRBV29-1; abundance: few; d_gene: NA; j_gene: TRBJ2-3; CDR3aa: CSVDWGINTQYF; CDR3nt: TGCAGCGTTGACTGGGGGATCAATACGCAGTATTTT
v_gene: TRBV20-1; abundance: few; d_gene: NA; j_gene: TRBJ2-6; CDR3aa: CSARDWGRSGANVLTF; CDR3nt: TGCAGTGCTAGAGATTGGGGGCGCTCTGGGGCCAACGTCCTGACTTTC
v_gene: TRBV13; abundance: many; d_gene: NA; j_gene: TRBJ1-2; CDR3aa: CASSFGDYNYGYTF; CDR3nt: TGTGCCAGCAGCTTTGGGGATTATAACTATGGCTACACCTTC
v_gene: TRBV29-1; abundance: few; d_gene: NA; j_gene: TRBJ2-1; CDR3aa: CSVIRGYSYNEQFF; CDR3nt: TGCAGCGTTATCCGCGGCTACTCTTACAATGAGCAGTTCTTC
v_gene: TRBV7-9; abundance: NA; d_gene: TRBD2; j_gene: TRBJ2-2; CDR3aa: CASSPPLGGDTGELFF; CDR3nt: TGTGCCAGCAGCCCCCCGCTGGGGGGGGACACCGGGGAGCTGTTTTTT
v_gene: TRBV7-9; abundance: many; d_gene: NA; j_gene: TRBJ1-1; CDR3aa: CASSLGQRDTEAFF; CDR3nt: TGTGCCAGCAGCTTAGGACAGAGGGACACTGAAGCTTTCTTT
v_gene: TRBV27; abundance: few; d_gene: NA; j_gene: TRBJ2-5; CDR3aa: CASRGPGTQYF; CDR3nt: TGTGCCAGCCGGGGCCCGGGGACCCAGTACTTC
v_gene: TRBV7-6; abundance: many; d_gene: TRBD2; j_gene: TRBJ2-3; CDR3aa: CASSLGGGAADTQYF; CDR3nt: TGTGCCAGCAGCTTAGGCGGGGGGGCGGCAGATACGCAGTATTTT
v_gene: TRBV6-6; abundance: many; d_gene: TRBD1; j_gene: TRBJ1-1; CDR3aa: CASSSNRGESVYLVGAFF; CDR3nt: TGTGCCAGCAGTAGCAACAGGGGCGAGTCGGTATACCTCGTTGGGGCTTTCTTT
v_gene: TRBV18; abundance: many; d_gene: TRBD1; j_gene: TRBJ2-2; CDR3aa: CASSPNPRQGNTGELFF; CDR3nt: TGTGCCAGCTCACCAAACCCTCGACAGGGGAACACCGGGGAGCTGTTTTTT
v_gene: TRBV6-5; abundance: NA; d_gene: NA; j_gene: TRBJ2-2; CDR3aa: CASSLGRHPLPGELFF; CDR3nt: TGTGCCAGCAGTCTTGGTAGACATCCCCTACCCGGGGAGCTGTTTTTT
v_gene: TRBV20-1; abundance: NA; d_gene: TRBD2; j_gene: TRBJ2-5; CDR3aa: CSAEASGGVQETQYF; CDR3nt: TGCAGTGCTGAAGCTAGCGGGGGGGTTCAAGAGACCCAGTACTTC
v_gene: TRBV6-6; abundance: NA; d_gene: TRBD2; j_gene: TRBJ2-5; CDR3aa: CVSTPGLAQETQYF; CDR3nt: TGTGTCAGCACTCCGGGACTAGCGCAAGAGACCCAGTACTTC
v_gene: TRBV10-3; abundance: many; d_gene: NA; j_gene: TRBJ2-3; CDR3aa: CAIRWGEIADTQYF; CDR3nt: TGTGCCATCAGGTGGGGGGAGATCGCGGATACGCAGTATTTT
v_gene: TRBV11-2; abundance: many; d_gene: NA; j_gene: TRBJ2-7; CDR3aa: CASSLGQAFSYEQYF; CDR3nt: TGTGCCAGCAGCTTAGGGCAGGCCTTCTCCTACGAGCAGTACTTC
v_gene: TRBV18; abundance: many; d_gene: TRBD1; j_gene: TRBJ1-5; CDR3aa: CASSPSQGADSNQPQHF; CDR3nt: TGTGCCAGCTCACCATCACAGGGGGCGGATAGCAATCAGCCCCAGCATTTT
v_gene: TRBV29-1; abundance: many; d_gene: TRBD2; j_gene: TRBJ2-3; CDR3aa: CSALAGGPADTQYF; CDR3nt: TGCAGCGCTCTAGCGGGGGGGCCGGCGGATACGCAGTATTTT
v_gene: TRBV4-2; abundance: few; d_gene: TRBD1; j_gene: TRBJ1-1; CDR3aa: CASSQATGAFGTEAFF; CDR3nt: TGTGCCAGCAGCCAAGCGACAGGGGCCTTCGGTACTGAAGCTTTCTTT
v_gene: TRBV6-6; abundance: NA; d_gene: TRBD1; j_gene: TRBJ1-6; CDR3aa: CASSYAGTGKNSPLHF; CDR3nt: TGTGCCAGCAGTTACGCCGGGACAGGGAAAAATTCACCCCTCCACTTT
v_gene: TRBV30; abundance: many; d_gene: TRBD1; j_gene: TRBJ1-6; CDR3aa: CASQGTGYSPLHF; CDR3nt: TGTGCCAGTCAAGGGACAGGATATTCACCCCTCCACTTT
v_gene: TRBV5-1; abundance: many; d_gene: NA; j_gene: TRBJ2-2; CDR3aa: CASRDSGTGELFF; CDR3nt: TGCGCCAGCAGGGACAGCGGGACCGGGGAGCTGTTTTTT
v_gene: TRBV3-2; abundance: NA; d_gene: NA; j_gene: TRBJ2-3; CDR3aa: CASSHGRGRDTQYF; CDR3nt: TGTGCCAGCAGCCACGGGCGGGGGCGTGATACGCAGTATTTT
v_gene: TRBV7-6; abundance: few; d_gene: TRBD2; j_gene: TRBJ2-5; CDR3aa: CASSPNPLASVETQYF; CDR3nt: TGTGCCAGCAGCCCCAACCCACTAGCGTCTGTAGAGACCCAGTACTTC
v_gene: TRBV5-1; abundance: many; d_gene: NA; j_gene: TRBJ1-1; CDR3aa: CASSFDSNTEAFF; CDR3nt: TGCGCCAGCAGCTTCGACTCCAACACTGAAGCTTTCTTT
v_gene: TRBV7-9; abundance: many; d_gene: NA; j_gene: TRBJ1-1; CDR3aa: CASSLYRDRGTEAFF; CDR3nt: TGTGCCAGCAGCCTATACAGGGACCGAGGCACTGAAGCTTTCTTT
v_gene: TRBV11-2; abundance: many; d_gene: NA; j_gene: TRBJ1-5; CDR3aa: CASSLDQGGLQPQHF; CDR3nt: TGTGCCAGCAGCTTAGATCAGGGTGGGCTCCAGCCCCAGCATTTT
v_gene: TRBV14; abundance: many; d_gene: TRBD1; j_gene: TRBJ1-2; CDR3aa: CASSFDRAYGYTF; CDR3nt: TGTGCCAGCAGCTTCGACAGGGCCTATGGCTACACCTTC
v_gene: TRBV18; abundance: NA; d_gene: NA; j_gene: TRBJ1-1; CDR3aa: CASSPIEGVPGMNTEAFF; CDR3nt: TGTGCCAGCTCACCCATTGAGGGGGTCCCGGGGATGAACACTGAAGCTTTCTTT
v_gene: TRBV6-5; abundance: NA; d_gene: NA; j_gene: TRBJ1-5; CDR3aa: CASSSRDNYNQPQHF; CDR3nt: TGTGCCAGCAGCTCCCGGGACAATTACAATCAGCCCCAGCATTTT
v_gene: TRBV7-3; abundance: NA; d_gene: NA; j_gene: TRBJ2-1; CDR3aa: CASSPDSSYNEQFF; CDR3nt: TGTGCCAGCAGCCCTGACAGCTCCTACAATGAGCAGTTCTTC
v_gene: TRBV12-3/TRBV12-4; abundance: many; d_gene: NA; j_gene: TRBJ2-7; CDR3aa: CASSLQPTYEQYF; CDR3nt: TGTGCCAGCAGTTTACAGCCAACCTACGAGCAGTACTTC
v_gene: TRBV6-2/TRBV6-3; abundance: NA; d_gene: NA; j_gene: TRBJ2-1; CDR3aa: CATLAPSSYNEQFF; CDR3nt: TGTGCCACACTAGCACCGAGCTCCTACAATGAGCAGTTCTTC
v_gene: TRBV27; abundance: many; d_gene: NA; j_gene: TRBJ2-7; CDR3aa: CASSFSAGRNEQYF; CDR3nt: TGTGCCAGCAGTTTCTCGGCAGGGCGTAACGAGCAGTACTTC
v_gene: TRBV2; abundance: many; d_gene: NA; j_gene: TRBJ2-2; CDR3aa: CASRRNTGELFF; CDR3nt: TGTGCCAGCAGGAGGAACACCGGGGAGCTGTTTTTT
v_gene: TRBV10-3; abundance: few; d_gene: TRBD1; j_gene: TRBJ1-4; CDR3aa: CAISKGQGEKKLFF; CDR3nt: TGTGCCATCAGCAAAGGACAGGGAGAGAAAAAACTGTTTTTT
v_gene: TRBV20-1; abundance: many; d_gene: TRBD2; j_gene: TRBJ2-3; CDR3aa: CSARLGGTTDTQYF; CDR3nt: TGCAGTGCTAGATTGGGGGGGACCACAGATACGCAGTATTTT
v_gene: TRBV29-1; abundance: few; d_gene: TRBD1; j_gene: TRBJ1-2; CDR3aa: CSSQRPGQGGYGYTF; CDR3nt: TGCAGCTCGCAAAGACCCGGACAGGGGGGGTATGGCTACACCTTC
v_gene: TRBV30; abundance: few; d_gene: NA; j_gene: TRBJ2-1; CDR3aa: CAWSVRSGGYQFF; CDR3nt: TGTGCCTGGAGTGTACGTTCGGGGGGCTACCAGTTCTTC
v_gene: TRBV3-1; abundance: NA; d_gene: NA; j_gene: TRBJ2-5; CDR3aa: CASSQVGQQETQYF; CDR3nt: TGTGCCAGCAGCCAAGTGGGGCAGCAAGAGACCCAGTACTTC
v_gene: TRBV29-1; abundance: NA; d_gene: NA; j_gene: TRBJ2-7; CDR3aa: CSVEGDYEQYF; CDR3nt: TGCAGCGTGGAAGGGGATTACGAGCAGTACTTC
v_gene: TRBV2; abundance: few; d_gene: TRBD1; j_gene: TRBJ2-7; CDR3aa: CASSDRDRVYEQYF; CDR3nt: TGTGCCAGCAGTGACCGCGACAGGGTCTACGAGCAGTACTTC
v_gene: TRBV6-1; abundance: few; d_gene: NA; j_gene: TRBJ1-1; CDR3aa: CASRVGGTEAFF; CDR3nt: TGTGCCAGCAGGGTAGGGGGGACTGAAGCTTTCTTT
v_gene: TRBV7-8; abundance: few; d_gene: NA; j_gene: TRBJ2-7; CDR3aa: CASSLVSNMASDYEQYF; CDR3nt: TGTGCCAGCAGCTTAGTTAGCAACATGGCCTCGGACTACGAGCAGTACTTC
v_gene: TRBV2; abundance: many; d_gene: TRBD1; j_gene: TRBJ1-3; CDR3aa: CASSEGQMPGNTIYF; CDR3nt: TGTGCCAGCAGTGAGGGACAGATGCCTGGAAACACCATATATTTT
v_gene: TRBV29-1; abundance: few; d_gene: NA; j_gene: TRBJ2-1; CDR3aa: CSVEDGRKSSYNEQFF; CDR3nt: TGCAGCGTTGAAGATGGCAGGAAGAGCTCCTACAATGAGCAGTTCTTC
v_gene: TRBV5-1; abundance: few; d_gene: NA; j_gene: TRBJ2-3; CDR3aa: CASSLAGTRLGDTQYF; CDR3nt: TGCGCCAGCAGCTTGGCTGGGACTCGACTCGGCGATACGCAGTATTTT
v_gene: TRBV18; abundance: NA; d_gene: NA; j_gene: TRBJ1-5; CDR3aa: CASSPDLGNQPQHF; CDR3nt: TGTGCCAGCTCACCCGACCTGGGCAATCAGCCCCAGCATTTT
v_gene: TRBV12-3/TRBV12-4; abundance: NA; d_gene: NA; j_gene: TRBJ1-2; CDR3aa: CASSLVGRGYGYTF; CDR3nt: TGTGCCAGCAGTTTAGTCGGCCGTGGCTATGGCTACACCTTC
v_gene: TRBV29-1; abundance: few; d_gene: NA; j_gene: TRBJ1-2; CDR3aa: CSAEDRANYGYTF; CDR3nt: TGCAGCGCCGAAGACAGAGCTAACTATGGCTACACCTTC